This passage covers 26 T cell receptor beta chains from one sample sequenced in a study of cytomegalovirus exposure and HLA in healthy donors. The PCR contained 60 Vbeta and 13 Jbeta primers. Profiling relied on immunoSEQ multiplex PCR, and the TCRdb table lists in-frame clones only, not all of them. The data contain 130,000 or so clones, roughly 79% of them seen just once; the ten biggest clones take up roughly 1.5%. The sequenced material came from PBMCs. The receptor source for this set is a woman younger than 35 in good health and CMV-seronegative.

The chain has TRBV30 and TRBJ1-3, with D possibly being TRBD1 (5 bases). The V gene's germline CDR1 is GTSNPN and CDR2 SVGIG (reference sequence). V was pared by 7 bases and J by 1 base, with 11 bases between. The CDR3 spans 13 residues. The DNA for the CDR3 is TGTGCCTTTTACAGGAATTCTGGAAACACCATATATTTT. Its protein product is CAFYRNSGNTIYF.

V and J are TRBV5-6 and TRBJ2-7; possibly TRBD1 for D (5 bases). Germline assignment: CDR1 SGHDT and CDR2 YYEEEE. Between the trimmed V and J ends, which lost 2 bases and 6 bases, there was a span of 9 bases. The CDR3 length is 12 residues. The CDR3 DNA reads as TGTGCCAGCAGCTTACAAAGGGGCGAGCAGTACTTC. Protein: CASSLQRGEQYF.

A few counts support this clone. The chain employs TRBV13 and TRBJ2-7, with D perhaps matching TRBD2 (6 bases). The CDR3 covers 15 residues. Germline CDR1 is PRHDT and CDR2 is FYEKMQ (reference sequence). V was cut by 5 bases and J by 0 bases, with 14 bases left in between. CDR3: CASSKSGLSSYEQYF. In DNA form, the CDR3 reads TGTGCCAGCAGCAAAAGCGGGTTGAGCTCCTACGAGCAGTACTTC. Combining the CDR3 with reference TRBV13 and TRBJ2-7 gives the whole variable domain AAGVIQSPRHLIKEKRETATLKCYPIPRHDTVYWYQQGPGQDPQFLISFYEKMQSDKGSIPDRFSAQQFSDYHSELNMSSLELGDSALYFCASSKSGLSSYEQYFGPGTRLTVT.

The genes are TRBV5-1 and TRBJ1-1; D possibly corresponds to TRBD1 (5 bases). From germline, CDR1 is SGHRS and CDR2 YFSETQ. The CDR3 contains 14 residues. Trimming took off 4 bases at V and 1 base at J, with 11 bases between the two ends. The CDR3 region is CASSKGLTNTEAFF. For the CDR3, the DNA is TGCGCCAGCAGCAAGGGACTCACGAACACTGAAGCTTTCTTT.

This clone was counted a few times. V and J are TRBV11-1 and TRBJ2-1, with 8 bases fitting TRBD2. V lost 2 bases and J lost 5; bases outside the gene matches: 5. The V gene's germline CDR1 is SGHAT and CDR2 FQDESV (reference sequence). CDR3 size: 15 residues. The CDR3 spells CASSLSAGDHNEQFF. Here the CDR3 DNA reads TGTGCCAGCAGCTTATCAGCGGGAGACCACAATGAGCAGTTCTTC.

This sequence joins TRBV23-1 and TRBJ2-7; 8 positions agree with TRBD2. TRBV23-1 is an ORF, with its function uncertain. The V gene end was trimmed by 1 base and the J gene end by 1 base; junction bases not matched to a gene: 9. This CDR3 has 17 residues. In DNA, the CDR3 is TGCGCCAGCAGTCAATGGGGAGCGGGGGAACTTTCCTACGAGCAGTACTTC. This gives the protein CASSQWGAGELSYEQYF.

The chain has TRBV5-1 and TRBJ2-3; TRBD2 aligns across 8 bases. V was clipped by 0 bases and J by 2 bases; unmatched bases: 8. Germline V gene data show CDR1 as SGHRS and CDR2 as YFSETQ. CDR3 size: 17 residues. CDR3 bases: TGCGCCAGCAGCTTGGTTTTCGCGGGGGGCCACACAGATACGCAGTATTTT. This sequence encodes CASSLVFAGGHTDTQYF.

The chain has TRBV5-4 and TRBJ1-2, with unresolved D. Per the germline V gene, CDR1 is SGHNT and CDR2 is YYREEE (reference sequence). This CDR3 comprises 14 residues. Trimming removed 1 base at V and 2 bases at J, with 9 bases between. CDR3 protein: CASSLFHNNYGYTF. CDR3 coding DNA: TGTGCCAGCAGCTTGTTCCACAACAACTATGGCTACACCTTC. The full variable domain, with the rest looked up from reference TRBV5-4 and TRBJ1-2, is ETGVTQSPTHLIKTRGQQVTLRCSSQSGHNTVSWYQQALGQGPQFIFQYYREEENGRGNFPPRFSGLQFPNYSSELNVNALELDDSALYLCASSLFHNNYGYTFGSGTRLTVV.

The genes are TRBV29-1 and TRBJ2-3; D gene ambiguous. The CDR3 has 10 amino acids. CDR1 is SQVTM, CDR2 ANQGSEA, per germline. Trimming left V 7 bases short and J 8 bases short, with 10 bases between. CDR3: CSARVGTQYF. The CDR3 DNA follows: TGCAGCGCCCGGGTGGGTACGCAGTATTTT.

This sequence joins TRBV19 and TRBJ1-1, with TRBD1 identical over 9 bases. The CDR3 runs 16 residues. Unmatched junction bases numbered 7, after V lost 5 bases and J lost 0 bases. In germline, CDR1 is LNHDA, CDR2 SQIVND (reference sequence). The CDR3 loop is CASSSRTGVMNTEAFF. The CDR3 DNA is TGTGCCAGTAGTTCTCGGACAGGGGTGATGAACACTGAAGCTTTCTTT.

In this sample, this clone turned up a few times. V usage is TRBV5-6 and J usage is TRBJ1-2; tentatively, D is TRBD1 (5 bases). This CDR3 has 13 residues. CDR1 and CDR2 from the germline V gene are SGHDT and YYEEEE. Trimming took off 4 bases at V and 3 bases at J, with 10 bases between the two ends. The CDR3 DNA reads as TGTGCCAGCAGCCGATGGGGGGACTATGGCTACACCTTC. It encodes CASSRWGDYGYTF.

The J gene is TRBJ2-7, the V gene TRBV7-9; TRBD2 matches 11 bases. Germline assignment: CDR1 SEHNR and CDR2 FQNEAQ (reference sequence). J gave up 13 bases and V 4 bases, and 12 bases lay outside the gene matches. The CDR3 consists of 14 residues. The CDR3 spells CASSYPGTSGSFYF. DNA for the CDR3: TGTGCCAGCAGCTATCCCGGGACTAGCGGCTCCTTCTACTTC.

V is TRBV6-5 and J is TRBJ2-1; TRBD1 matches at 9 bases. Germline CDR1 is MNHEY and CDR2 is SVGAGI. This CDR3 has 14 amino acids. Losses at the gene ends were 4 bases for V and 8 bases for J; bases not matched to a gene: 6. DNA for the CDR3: TGTGCCAGCAGTTCCCGGGACAGGGTGGATGAGCAGTTCTTC. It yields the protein CASSSRDRVDEQFF.

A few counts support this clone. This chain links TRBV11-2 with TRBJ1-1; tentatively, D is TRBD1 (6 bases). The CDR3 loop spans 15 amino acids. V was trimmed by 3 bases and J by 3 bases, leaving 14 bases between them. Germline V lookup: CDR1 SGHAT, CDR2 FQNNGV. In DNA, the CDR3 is TGTGCCAGCAGCTTTTCCGGGGGGGGCTACACTGAAGCTTTCTTT. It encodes CASSFSGGGYTEAFF.

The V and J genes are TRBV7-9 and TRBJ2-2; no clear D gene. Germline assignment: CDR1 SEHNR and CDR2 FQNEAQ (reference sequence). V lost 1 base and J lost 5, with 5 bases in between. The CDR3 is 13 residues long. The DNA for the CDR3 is TGTGCCAGCAGCTTAGGAGCAACCGGGGAGCTGTTTTTT. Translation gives CASSLGATGELFF.

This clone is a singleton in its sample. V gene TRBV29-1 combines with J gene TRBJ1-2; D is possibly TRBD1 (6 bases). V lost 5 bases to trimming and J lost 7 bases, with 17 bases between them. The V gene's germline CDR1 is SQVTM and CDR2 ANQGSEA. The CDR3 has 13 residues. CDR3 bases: TGCAGCGTTCCAGACAGGTTGGACGGTGGCTACACCTTC. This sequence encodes CSVPDRLDGGYTF.

DNA for the CDR3: TGTGCCAGCAGCTTAAACGGGAGGGCCAACACCGGGGAGCTGTTTTTT. Amino acids: CASSLNGRANTGELFF. V gene TRBV5-5 combines with J gene TRBJ2-2; 8 bases align to TRBD2. Germline V gene sequence: CDR1 SGHKS, CDR2 YYEKEE (reference sequence). Unmatched junction bases numbered 5, after V lost 2 bases and J lost 2 bases. This CDR3 is 16 amino acids long.

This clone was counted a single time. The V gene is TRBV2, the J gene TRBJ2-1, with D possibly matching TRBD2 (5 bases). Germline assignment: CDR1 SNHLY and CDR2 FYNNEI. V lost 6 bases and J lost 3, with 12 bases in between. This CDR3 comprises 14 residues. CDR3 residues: CASRPGGYYNEQFF. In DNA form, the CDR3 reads TGTGCCAGCAGACCTGGCGGGTACTACAATGAGCAGTTCTTC.

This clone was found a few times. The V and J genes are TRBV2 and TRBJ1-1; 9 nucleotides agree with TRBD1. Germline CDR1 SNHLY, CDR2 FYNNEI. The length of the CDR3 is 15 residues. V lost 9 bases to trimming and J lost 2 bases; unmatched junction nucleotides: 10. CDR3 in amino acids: CASLLYRGLNTEAFF. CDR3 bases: TGTGCCAGTTTACTTTACAGGGGGCTTAACACTGAAGCTTTCTTT.

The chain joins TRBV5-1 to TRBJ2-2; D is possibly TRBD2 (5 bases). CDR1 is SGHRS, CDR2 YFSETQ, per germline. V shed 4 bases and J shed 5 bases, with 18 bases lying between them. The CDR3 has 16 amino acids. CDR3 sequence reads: CASSPVASVNTGELFF. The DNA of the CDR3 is TGCGCCAGCAGCCCTGTAGCGTCCGTAAATACCGGGGAGCTGTTTTTT. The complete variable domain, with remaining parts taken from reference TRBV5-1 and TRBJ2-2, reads KAGVTQTPRYLIKTRGQQVTLSCSPISGHRSVSWYQQTPGQGLQFLFEYFSETQRNKGNFPGRFSGRQFSNSRSEMNVSTLELGDSALYLCASSPVASVNTGELFFGEGSRLTVL.

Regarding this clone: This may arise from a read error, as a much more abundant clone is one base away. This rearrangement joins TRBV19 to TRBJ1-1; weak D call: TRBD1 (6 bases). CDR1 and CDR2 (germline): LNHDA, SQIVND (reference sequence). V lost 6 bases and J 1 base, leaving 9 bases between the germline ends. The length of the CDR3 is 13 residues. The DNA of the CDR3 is TGTGCCAGTAGCTGGGACAAGAACACTGAAGCTTTCTTT. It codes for CASSWDKNTEAFF.

CDR3 nucleotides: TGTGCCAGCAGCCAACTGCTAGCGGGAGGGAATCTGCAGTACTTC. It specifies CASSQLLAGGNLQYF. The rearrangement joins TRBV4-2 to TRBJ2-7, with TRBD2 matching over 12 bases. The germline CDR1 and CDR2 sequences are LGHNA and YNFKEQ. V lost 2 bases and J lost 9; bases outside the gene matches: 8. The CDR3 runs to 15 residues.

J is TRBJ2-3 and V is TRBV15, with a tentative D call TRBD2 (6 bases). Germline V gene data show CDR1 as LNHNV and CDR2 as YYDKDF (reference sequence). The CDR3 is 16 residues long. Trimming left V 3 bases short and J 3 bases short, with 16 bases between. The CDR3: CATSSFPGTSTDTQYF. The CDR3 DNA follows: TGTGCCACCAGCAGCTTTCCCGGGACTTCGACAGATACGCAGTATTTT. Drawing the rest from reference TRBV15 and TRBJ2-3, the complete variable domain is DAMVIQNPRYQVTQFGKPVTLSCSQTLNHNVMYWYQQKSSQAPKLLFHYYDKDFNNEADTPDNFQSRRPNTSFCFLDIRSPGLGDTAMYLCATSSFPGTSTDTQYFGPGTRLTVL.

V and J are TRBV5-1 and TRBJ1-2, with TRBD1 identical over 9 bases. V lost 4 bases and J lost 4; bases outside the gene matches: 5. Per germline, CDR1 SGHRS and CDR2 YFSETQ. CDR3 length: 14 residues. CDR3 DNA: TGCGCCAGCAGCCCCCTGACAGGGGGCTATGGCTACACCTTC. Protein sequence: CASSPLTGGYGYTF.

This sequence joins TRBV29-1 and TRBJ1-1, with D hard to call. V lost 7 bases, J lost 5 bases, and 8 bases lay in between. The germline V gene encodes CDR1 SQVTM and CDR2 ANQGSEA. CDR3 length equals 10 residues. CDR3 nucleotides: TGCAGCGCGTGGGAGACTGAAGCTTTCTTT. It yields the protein CSAWETEAFF. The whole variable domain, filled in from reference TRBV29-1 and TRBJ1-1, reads SAVISQKPSRDICQRGTSLTIQCQVDSQVTMMFWYRQQPGQSLTLIATANQGSEATYESGFVIDKFPISRPNLTFSTLTVSNMSPEDSSIYLCSAWETEAFFGQGTRLTVV.

The CDR3 nucleotides read TGTGCCAGCAGTTACCGAGGACAGTCAAACTATGGCTACACCTTC. Its protein is CASSYRGQSNYGYTF. The chain recombines TRBV6-5 with TRBJ1-2, with a possible D match to TRBD1 (6 bases). Trimming removed 2 bases at V and 2 bases at J, with 12 bases between. The V gene's germline CDR1 is MNHEY and CDR2 SVGAGI. The CDR3 loop spans 15 amino acids.